A selection of T cell receptor beta chains follows, all from one sample in a study of T cell repertoires in cytomegalovirus infection. A single record per CDR3 protein comes from TCRdb applying MiXCR to the reads. This sample has roughly 920,000 distinct CDR3 sequences, with around 32% found just once. The antigens for these receptors are not known. The input for sequencing was cultured CD8+ T cells from PBMCs, taken from culture after CMV antigen stimulation. The receptors stem from a human donor in good health (CMV status not recorded). Some clones in this sample may be carry-over from other donors' samples. The CDR3 runs from the conserved cysteine through the conserved F or W. The order of the fields is clone size, D gene, J gene, V gene, CDR3 DNA, CDR3 protein. A D gene is named only where the DNA matches it firmly. Size is omitted from some rows. Given values are once, few, many or a class for expanded clones.

>NA|NA|TRBJ1-1|TRBV12-3/TRBV12-4
TGTGCCAGCAGTTTCATCTTGGGAAGGGTAGGTGATGAAGCTTTCTTT
CASSFILGRVGDEAFF
>NA|TRBD2|TRBJ2-3|TRBV28
TGTGCCAGCAGTCTACCTGATTCGGGACTAGTGGGGGTCACAGATACGCAGTATTTT
CASSLPDSGLVGVTDTQYF
>NA|NA|TRBJ2-1|TRBV11-3
TGTGCCAGCAGCTTAGATCGCAACCGTTACAATGAGCAGTTCTTC
CASSLDRNRYNEQFF
>few|NA|TRBJ2-3|TRBV11-3
TGTGCCAGCAGCCCGGAGGGCGGGCTTACAGATACGCAGTATTTT
CASSPEGGLTDTQYF
>few|NA|TRBJ2-7|TRBV7-9
TGTGCCAGCAGCTTAGTACACAGCTCCTACGAGCAGTACTTC
CASSLVHSSYEQYF
>NA|TRBD1|TRBJ1-1|TRBV7-3
TGTGCCAGCAGCTCAACCGGGACAGATTTGAACACTGAAGCTTTCTTT
CASSSTGTDLNTEAFF
>NA|TRBD1|TRBJ1-4|TRBV9
TGTGCCAGCAGCGCCCTACAGGGGGTCGATAATGAAAAACTGTTTTTT
CASSALQGVDNEKLFF
>NA|NA|TRBJ2-7|TRBV5-4
TGTGCCAGCAGCTTGGAACCTACACCACCCTACGAGCAGTACTTC
CASSLEPTPPYEQYF
>few|NA|TRBJ1-2|TRBV12-3/TRBV12-4
TGTGCCAGCAGTCGGGACCCGGGACTCTTAAGCCATGGCTACACCTTC
CASSRDPGLLSHGYTF
>few|TRBD2|TRBJ2-1|TRBV7-9
TGTGCCAGCAGCCCTAGGTCCAGCGGGGGGGCGAATGAGCAGTTCTTC
CASSPRSSGGANEQFF
>NA|NA|TRBJ2-2|TRBV6-1
TGTGCCAGCAGTGAAATGGGGGGACAGCCGAACACCGGGGAGCTGTTTTTT
CASSEMGGQPNTGELFF
>few|TRBD1|TRBJ2-7|TRBV10-3
TGTGCCACCTTCTCCGGGACAGGAGACTACGAGCAGTACTTC
CATFSGTGDYEQYF
>NA|TRBD2|TRBJ2-5|TRBV3-1
TGTGCCAGCAGTCCTAGCGGGGGTGGCCCGGAGACCCAGTACTTC
CASSPSGGGPETQYF
>NA|NA|TRBJ1-1|TRBV6-6
TGTGCCAGCAGTTACGGGGCGGTTGAAACTGAAGCTTTCTTT
CASSYGAVETEAFF
>few|TRBD1|TRBJ2-1|TRBV11-2
TGTGCCAGCAGCTCCCCAATTTCCGCAGAGGGGGCTTACAATGAGCAGTTCTTC
CASSSPISAEGAYNEQFF
>NA|NA|TRBJ1-2|TRBV7-4
TGTGCCAGCAGCTTAGCGACAAGTCTGCCGGGGGGCTACACCTTC
CASSLATSLPGGYTF
>few|TRBD2|TRBJ2-5|TRBV7-9
TGTGCCAGCAGCACAGCGACTAGCAGGTCTTCGATCCAAGAGACCCAGTACTTC
CASSTATSRSSIQETQYF
>many|NA|TRBJ2-1|TRBV28
TGTGCCAGCAGTTTGGCGCTCCGGGTCGACAATGAGCAGTTCTTC
CASSLALRVDNEQFF
>NA|NA|TRBJ1-2|TRBV6-1
TGTGCCAGCAGTTCGGACAGTAATGGCTACACCTTC
CASSSDSNGYTF
>many|TRBD1|TRBJ1-2|TRBV28
TGTGCCATCGCTAGGGCAGGGGGAGGCTACACCTTC
CAIARAGGGYTF
>NA|NA|TRBJ1-1|TRBV15
TGTGCCACCAGCAGAGATCGGCCTGCTGAAGCTTTCTTT
CATSRDRPAEAFF
>NA|TRBD1|TRBJ1-3|TRBV7-4
TGTGCCAGCAGCGGAGCTCCACAGGGGGCGTATGGAAACACCATATATTTT
CASSGAPQGAYGNTIYF
>few|TRBD2|TRBJ2-1|TRBV29-1
TGCAGCGTTGAGCTAGCGGGGGGGCTCAATGAGCAGTTCTTC
CSVELAGGLNEQFF
>NA|TRBD1|TRBJ2-1|TRBV11-1
TGTGCCAGCAGGGGTGAGGGGACAGGGGGGACCAATGAGCAGTTCTTC
CASRGEGTGGTNEQFF
>NA|TRBD1|TRBJ2-7|TRBV27
TGTGCCAGCAGACAGGGGGCATCCTACGAGCAGTACTTC
CASRQGASYEQYF
>NA|TRBD1|TRBJ2-1|TRBV5-6
TGTGCCAGCAGCATCCCCGGGACAGGGTCCTACAATGAGCAGTTCTTC
CASSIPGTGSYNEQFF
>few|TRBD2|TRBJ2-1|TRBV29-1
TGCAGCGTTGCTAGCGGGGTGTACAATGAGCAGTTCTTC
CSVASGVYNEQFF
>few|NA|TRBJ1-5|TRBV6-5
TGTGCCAGCAGAAATGGGATGAATAGCAATCAGCCCCAGCATTTT
CASRNGMNSNQPQHF
>NA|TRBD1|TRBJ2-6|TRBV6-1
TGTGCCAGCGGGACAGGGGACGGGGCCAACGTCCTGACTTTC
CASGTGDGANVLTF
>once|NA|TRBJ1-2|TRBV6-6
TGTGCCAGCAGTCAAAATTTCAGTCCCACTAACTATGGCTACACCTTC
CASSQNFSPTNYGYTF
>few|NA|TRBJ2-2|TRBV2
TGTGCCACCCCCAGGGGTACCGGGGAGCTGTTTTTT
CATPRGTGELFF
>NA|TRBD1|TRBJ2-1|TRBV9
TGTGCCAGCAGCTCATCAGGGGGTTGGTTCTTC
CASSSSGGWFF
>NA|NA|TRBJ1-2|TRBV18
TGTGCCAGCTCACCAGAGACAGGCAACAACTATGGCTACACCTTC
CASSPETGNNYGYTF
>few|NA|TRBJ2-6|TRBV6-5
TGTGCCAGCAGAACTGACACCTCTGGGGCCAACGTCCTGACTTTC
CASRTDTSGANVLTF
>NA|TRBD1|TRBJ2-7|TRBV6-5
TGTGCCAGCAGTTTCTGGACAGGGGGTCTCTACGAGCAGTACTTC
CASSFWTGGLYEQYF
>NA|TRBD2|TRBJ2-3|TRBV7-9
TGTGCCAGCAGCACACTAGCGGGGGCTAACACAGATACGCAGTATTTT
CASSTLAGANTDTQYF
>NA|NA|TRBJ1-1|TRBV13
TGTGCCAGCAGCTCCCCCTCGGGGGGCACTGAAGCTTTCTTT
CASSSPSGGTEAFF
>NA|NA|TRBJ1-4|TRBV27
TGTGCCAGCAGTGAGGACGGGGGGCCCAATGAAAAACTGTTTTTT
CASSEDGGPNEKLFF
>NA|TRBD2|TRBJ2-5|TRBV11-2
TGTGCCAGCAGCTTATGGCCAGCGGGGGATGAGACCCAGTACTTC
CASSLWPAGDETQYF
>few|NA|TRBJ2-7|TRBV6-1
TGTGCCAGCAGTGCGGCGGGGACCGGACTTTCCTACGAGCAGTACTTC
CASSAAGTGLSYEQYF
>NA|NA|TRBJ1-1|TRBV7-9
TGTGCCAGCAGCCCAGAAGACCGATACCCGAACACTGAAGCTTTCTTT
CASSPEDRYPNTEAFF
>few|TRBD2|TRBJ2-2|TRBV29-1
TGCAGCTTTGTCGTGACTAGCGGGGGGGCCGCCGGGGAGCTGTTTTTT
CSFVVTSGGAAGELFF
>few|NA|TRBJ2-7|TRBV7-6
TGTGCCAGCAGTCCTTATTCGGGTTACGAGCAGTACTTC
CASSPYSGYEQYF
>NA|NA|TRBJ2-4|TRBV6-5
TGTGCCAGCAGTTACTCTGGGGATCTAGCCAAAAACATTCAGTACTTC
CASSYSGDLAKNIQYF
>NA|NA|TRBJ2-2|TRBV7-9
TGTGCCAGCAGAGGGAGGGACACATCCACCGGGGAGCTGTTTTTT
CASRGRDTSTGELFF
>once|TRBD2|TRBJ2-1|TRBV4-1
TGCGCCAACAGCCCTGGAGCGGGGGGGCCCTACAATGAGCAGTTCTTC
CANSPGAGGPYNEQFF
>few|NA|TRBJ2-5|TRBV11-1
TGTGCCAGCAGCGAGCGGACCGCGGACCAAGAGACCCAGTACTTC
CASSERTADQETQYF
>once|TRBD1|TRBJ2-1|TRBV4-1
TGCGCCAGCAGCCAAGGGACAGGGGGAGGGAATGAGCAGTTCTTC
CASSQGTGGGNEQFF
>many|NA|TRBJ1-5|TRBV7-6
TGTGCCAGCAGCTGGGGGGAGGGGAATCAGCCCCAGCATTTT
CASSWGEGNQPQHF